This is a list of T cell receptor beta chains from one sample in a study of blood T cells in healthy people across ages. TCRdb ran MiXCR on the 5' RACE reads and lists one entry per CDR3 protein. The sample holds more than 900,000 distinct CDR3 sequences, about 23% seen once. These data are also associated with another study on T cells of mothers and their children.

Input material: blood. The receptors derive from a girl aged 2 to 9 in good health. Both conserved end residues are part of each CDR3. D genes are given only for firm matches. Clone size is shown for a subset of rows, as once, few, many or a class of expanded clone.

j_gene: TRBJ1-2
d_gene: TRBD1
abundance: few
v_gene: TRBV29-1
CDR3nt: TGCAGCGTTGGGCTAATGGAGGGGGCGTATGGCTACACCTTC
CDR3aa: CSVGLMEGAYGYTF

j_gene: TRBJ1-5
d_gene: NA
abundance: few
v_gene: TRBV20-1
CDR3nt: TGCAGTGCTAGAGCCAGTAATCAGCCCCAGCATTTT
CDR3aa: CSARASNQPQHF

j_gene: TRBJ2-2
d_gene: NA
abundance: NA
v_gene: TRBV29-1
CDR3nt: TGCAGCGTTGAGGTGGTCACAACTCGCACCGGGGAGCTGTTTTTT
CDR3aa: CSVEVVTTRTGELFF

j_gene: TRBJ1-5
d_gene: NA
abundance: few
v_gene: TRBV4-1
CDR3nt: TGCGCCAGCAGCCAAGATGGGGGCCCCAGGGGAAGTATGCAGCCCCAGCATTTT
CDR3aa: CASSQDGGPRGSMQPQHF

j_gene: TRBJ2-7
d_gene: NA
abundance: NA
v_gene: TRBV5-5
CDR3nt: TGTGCCAGCAGCTTGCCAGGCAGGGGAATAAACGAGCAGTACTTC
CDR3aa: CASSLPGRGINEQYF

j_gene: TRBJ2-2
d_gene: NA
abundance: NA
v_gene: TRBV14
CDR3nt: TGTGCCAGCAGCCCCCGTTCGAACACCGGGGAGCTGTTTTTT
CDR3aa: CASSPRSNTGELFF

j_gene: TRBJ2-1
d_gene: NA
abundance: few
v_gene: TRBV29-1
CDR3nt: TGCAGCGTCGACAGGTGGGACAATGAGCAGTTCTTC
CDR3aa: CSVDRWDNEQFF

j_gene: TRBJ1-2
d_gene: NA
abundance: few
v_gene: TRBV29-1
CDR3nt: TGCAGCGTTGAGGAGGGCGGCTATGGCTACACCTTC
CDR3aa: CSVEEGGYGYTF

j_gene: TRBJ1-4
d_gene: TRBD1
abundance: once
v_gene: TRBV4-2
CDR3nt: TGTGCCAGCAGCCAAGCGACAGGGGATGTCGAAAAACTGTTTTTT
CDR3aa: CASSQATGDVEKLFF

j_gene: TRBJ2-3
d_gene: NA
abundance: NA
v_gene: TRBV7-3
CDR3nt: TGTGCCAGCAGATCTGATAGGGGTAATACGCAGTATTTT
CDR3aa: CASRSDRGNTQYF

j_gene: TRBJ2-7
d_gene: NA
abundance: once
v_gene: TRBV5-1
CDR3nt: TGCGCCAGCAGCTTGCCTCCGCCTATGAGGGGAGTCTCCTACGAGCAGTACTTC
CDR3aa: CASSLPPPMRGVSYEQYF

j_gene: TRBJ1-2
d_gene: NA
abundance: NA
v_gene: TRBV19
CDR3nt: TGTGCCAGTAGTATCCCCGCAGGATCCTATGGCTACACCTTC
CDR3aa: CASSIPAGSYGYTF

j_gene: TRBJ2-7
d_gene: TRBD1
abundance: few
v_gene: TRBV29-1
CDR3nt: TGCAGCGCCTGGACAGGATCCTCCTACGAGCAGTACTTC
CDR3aa: CSAWTGSSYEQYF

j_gene: TRBJ2-7
d_gene: NA
abundance: NA
v_gene: TRBV7-2
CDR3nt: TGTGCCAGCAGCTCCGAACAGGGTTCCTACGAGCAGTACTTC
CDR3aa: CASSSEQGSYEQYF

j_gene: TRBJ2-1
d_gene: NA
abundance: NA
v_gene: TRBV12-5
CDR3nt: TGTGCTAGTGGTTTGGTGGCAGCGTCCTCCTACAATGAGCAGTTCTTC
CDR3aa: CASGLVAASSYNEQFF

j_gene: TRBJ2-1
d_gene: TRBD2
abundance: few
v_gene: TRBV6-5
CDR3nt: TGTGCCAGCAGGTTACTAGCGATGAGCTCCTACAATGAGCAGTTCTTC
CDR3aa: CASRLLAMSSYNEQFF

j_gene: TRBJ1-1
d_gene: NA
abundance: NA
v_gene: TRBV20-1
CDR3nt: TGCAGTGCTAAGACGGGGAGCACTGAAGCTTTCTTT
CDR3aa: CSAKTGSTEAFF

j_gene: TRBJ2-3
d_gene: TRBD2
abundance: NA
v_gene: TRBV6-5
CDR3nt: TGTGCCAGCAGGGGCGGACTAGCCGGAGATACGCAGTATTTT
CDR3aa: CASRGGLAGDTQYF

j_gene: TRBJ1-2
d_gene: NA
abundance: few
v_gene: TRBV16
CDR3nt: TGTGCCAGCAGCCGGGGGAGCTCGAACTATGGCTACACCTTC
CDR3aa: CASSRGSSNYGYTF

j_gene: TRBJ2-7
d_gene: NA
abundance: few
v_gene: TRBV29-1
CDR3nt: TGCAGCGCCGGGGCTTCCGAGCAGTACTTC
CDR3aa: CSAGASEQYF

j_gene: TRBJ2-1
d_gene: NA
abundance: NA
v_gene: TRBV18
CDR3nt: TGTGCCAGCTCACCACCTTCCCGTAATGAGCAGTTCTTC
CDR3aa: CASSPPSRNEQFF

j_gene: TRBJ2-7
d_gene: NA
abundance: NA
v_gene: TRBV5-1
CDR3nt: TGCGCCAGCTACGGGGGGCCCCCCTACGAGCAGTACTTC
CDR3aa: CASYGGPPYEQYF

j_gene: TRBJ1-2
d_gene: TRBD1
abundance: NA
v_gene: TRBV29-1
CDR3nt: TGCAGCGTATTACAGGGGGGCTACACCTTC
CDR3aa: CSVLQGGYTF

j_gene: TRBJ2-3
d_gene: NA
abundance: NA
v_gene: TRBV20-1
CDR3nt: TGCAGTGCTCCGAACGGGAGAAGCACAGATACGCAGTATTTT
CDR3aa: CSAPNGRSTDTQYF

j_gene: TRBJ1-2
d_gene: NA
abundance: NA
v_gene: TRBV2
CDR3nt: TGTGCCAGCAGTGATAATACCGGCTACACCTTC
CDR3aa: CASSDNTGYTF

j_gene: TRBJ2-7
d_gene: TRBD2
abundance: NA
v_gene: TRBV5-1
CDR3nt: TGCGCCAGCAGCCTGATGACTAGCGCCTACGAGCAGTACTTC
CDR3aa: CASSLMTSAYEQYF

j_gene: TRBJ2-7
d_gene: TRBD2
abundance: few
v_gene: TRBV9
CDR3nt: TGTGCCAGCAGCGGGGGGGGGACTGTTAACGAGCAGTACTTC
CDR3aa: CASSGGGTVNEQYF

j_gene: TRBJ2-3
d_gene: TRBD2
abundance: NA
v_gene: TRBV29-1
CDR3nt: TGCGGCTGTTATAGCGGGAGCACAGATACGCAGTATTTT
CDR3aa: CGCYSGSTDTQYF

j_gene: TRBJ2-7
d_gene: NA
abundance: few
v_gene: TRBV20-1
CDR3nt: TGCAGTGCTAGTCCCGCCCTGTCACGCTTCTCATACGAGCAGTACTTC
CDR3aa: CSASPALSRFSYEQYF

j_gene: TRBJ1-3
d_gene: NA
abundance: NA
v_gene: TRBV6-5
CDR3nt: TGTGCCAGCAGTCGCAGGGGAAACTCTGGAAACACCATATATTTT
CDR3aa: CASSRRGNSGNTIYF

j_gene: TRBJ2-7
d_gene: TRBD1
abundance: NA
v_gene: TRBV7-9
CDR3nt: TGTGCCAGCAGCTTGGCCGGGACAGGGCAGCGTGACGAGCAGTACTTC
CDR3aa: CASSLAGTGQRDEQYF

j_gene: TRBJ2-2
d_gene: NA
abundance: few
v_gene: TRBV4-2
CDR3nt: TGTGCCAGCAGCCCTACTTCAGAGAACACCGGGGAGCTGTTTTTT
CDR3aa: CASSPTSENTGELFF